The present T cell receptor (beta chain) was sequenced within a study of memory CD4+ T cells and cytomegalovirus serostatus. Study context: Donors were healthy Belgian adults, 10 or so CMV seropositive and about two dozen seronegative.

Germline trimming cut 6 bases from V and 7 bases from J; bases unmatched to any gene: 3. The CDR3 spans 12 residues. Germline V gene lookup returns CDR1 SNHLY and CDR2 FYNNEI. Single viable CD3+CD4+CD8-CD45RO+ cells were sorted as the memory CD4+ T cells. As handled by the study authors: Out-of-frame sequences were removed, leaving 2 million or so distinct TCRbeta sequences. TCRdb keeps only in-frame clones here, not all; method: immunoSEQ multiplex PCR. The DNA was the basis for D and trimming; V, J and clone size are from that table. The data show some 57,000 clones, with roughly 80% seen just once and about 0.8% held by the top ten.

The chain uses TRBV2 and TRBJ1-3, with 7 bases lining up with TRBD1. Input material: memory CD4+ T cells from blood. The source of this sequence is an adult in good health and CMV-seronegative. CDR3 amino acids: CASSVRGNTIYF. Written as DNA, the CDR3 is TGTGCCAGCAGCGTCAGGGGGAACACCATATATTTT.